Shown below are 11 T cell receptor beta chains from a single sample sequenced in a study of long-term antiretroviral therapy in people with HIV. Runs used v3.0 of the immunoSEQ assay and were done at survey level. The table came from immunoSEQ multiplex PCR; TCRdb's copy has only in-frame clones and leaves some out. The sample lists some 10,000 clones, about 89% occurring once. Source: unsorted PBMCs, taken 0.2 years before starting antiretroviral therapy. Every receptor here comes from a middle-aged woman with HIV.

The chain is built from TRBV9 and TRBJ2-2; 12 bases fit TRBD2. V lost 2 bases to trimming and J lost 0 bases; unmatched junction nucleotides: 8. From germline, CDR1 is SGDLS and CDR2 YYNGEE. This CDR3 region has 19 residues. The CDR3 DNA is TGTGCCAGCAGCGTCCCTTCCGCTAGCGGGGGGGCGAACACCGGGGAGCTGTTTTTT. It encodes CASSVPSASGGANTGELFF.

This rearrangement joins TRBV2 to TRBJ1-1; TRBD1 aligns across 9 bases. The CDR3 contains 15 residues. Germline trimming cut 6 bases from V and 5 bases from J; bases unmatched to any gene: 10. Germline CDR1 reads SNHLY; CDR2 reads FYNNEI. CDR3 DNA: TGTGCCAGCAGGGATGTTACAGGGGGCGCAACTGAAGCTTTCTTT. Protein product: CASRDVTGGATEAFF. Based on the CDR3 plus reference TRBV2 and TRBJ1-1, the full variable domain is EPEVTQTPSHQVTQMGQEVILRCVPISNHLYFYWYRQILGQKVEFLVSFYNNEISEKSEIFDDQFSVERPDGSNFTLKIRSTKLEDSAMYFCASRDVTGGATEAFFGQGTRLTVV.

The chain employs TRBV5-1 and TRBJ1-4; D is ambiguous. Germline assignment: CDR1 SGHRS and CDR2 YFSETQ. CDR3 size: 14 residues. V lost 0 bases to trimming and J lost 0 bases, with 3 bases between them. In DNA, the CDR3 is TGCGCCAGCAGCTTGGTTCCAACTAATGAAAAACTGTTTTTT. Translation gives CASSLVPTNEKLFF.

This clone was counted a few times. The V gene is TRBV4-1, the J gene TRBJ1-5; 7 bases match TRBD1. Germline-derived CDR1 and CDR2 are MGHRA and YSYEKL. This CDR3 spans 18 amino acids. V was pared by 5 bases and J by 1 base, with 14 bases of the junction left unmatched. The CDR3 DNA follows: TGCGCCAGCAGCAGCACGACAGGGAACCTCAAGAGCAATCAGCCCCAGCATTTT. Protein product: CASSSTTGNLKSNQPQHF.

The rearrangement joins TRBV4-1 to TRBJ1-1; 7 bases fit TRBD1. The CDR3 consists of 17 residues. Germline V gene data show CDR1 as MGHRA and CDR2 as YSYEKL. Germline trimming cut 0 bases from V and 1 base from J; bases unmatched to any gene: 8. CDR3 sequence reads: CASSQDLGRGPNTEAFF. In nucleotides, the CDR3 is TGCGCCAGCAGCCAAGATCTTGGTAGGGGGCCGAACACTGAAGCTTTCTTT.

The genes are TRBV7-8 and TRBJ1-2; D not resolved. This CDR3 contains 10 residues. Trimming stripped 8 bases from V and 2 bases from J, with 3 bases between. Germline CDR1 is SGHVS and CDR2 is FQNEAQ. CDR3 residues: CASRNYGYTF. The CDR3 coding sequence is TGTGCCAGCCGGAACTATGGCTACACCTTC.

The V gene is TRBV6-6, the J gene TRBJ2-5; 11 bases align to TRBD2. Germline loops: CDR1 MNHNY, CDR2 SVGAGI (reference sequence). CDR3 length: 16 residues. V was pared by 2 bases and J by 5 bases, with 7 bases of the junction left unmatched. DNA for the CDR3: TGTGCCAGCAGTTACGTAGCGGGGGGGACGGGGGAGACCCAGTACTTC. Translation gives CASSYVAGGTGETQYF.

The V and J genes are TRBV7-9 and TRBJ2-7; D may match TRBD1 or TRBD2 (5 bases each). Trimming took 7 bases from V and 3 from J, leaving 31 bases between them. Germline-derived CDR1 and CDR2 are SEHNR and FQNEAQ (reference sequence). The CDR3 loop spans 19 amino acids. The CDR3 loop is CASTSLAPGPLTKNYEQYF. In DNA form, the CDR3 reads TGTGCCAGCACCTCACTTGCCCCGGGACCGCTAACGAAAAACTACGAGCAGTACTTC. Full variable domain (missing parts from reference TRBV7-9 and TRBJ2-7): DTGVSQNPRHKITKRGQNVTFRCDPISEHNRLYWYRQTLGQGPEFLTYFQNEAQLEKSRLLSDRFSAERPKGSFSTLEIQRTEQGDSAMYLCASTSLAPGPLTKNYEQYFGPGTRLTVT.

The gene calls are TRBV19 and TRBJ1-2; no clear D. Germline V gene data show CDR1 as LNHDA and CDR2 as SQIVND (reference sequence). The CDR3 spans 15 residues. V shed 2 bases and J shed 0 bases, with 10 bases lying between them. CDR3 residues: CASSISEGANYGYTF. DNA of the CDR3: TGTGCCAGTAGTATAAGTGAGGGAGCTAACTATGGCTACACCTTC.

The V gene is TRBV7-9, the J gene TRBJ1-3, with D perhaps TRBD1 (5 bases). CDR3 length equals 13 residues. The germline V gene has CDR1 SEHNR and CDR2 FQNEAQ (reference sequence). V lost 9 bases and J lost 4, with 13 bases in between. Here the CDR3 reads CASPSGVGNTIYF. In DNA, the CDR3 is TGTGCCAGTCCTTCGGGGGTCGGAAACACCATATATTTT.

The V call is TRBV2, the J call TRBJ2-3; 9 bases fit TRBD1. V was clipped by 4 bases and J by 2 bases; unmatched bases: 4. Germline values: CDR1 SNHLY, CDR2 FYNNEI. CDR3 length: 15 residues. The CDR3 spells CASSAGTGPTDTQYF. The CDR3 DNA sequence: TGTGCCAGCAGTGCCGGGACAGGGCCCACAGATACGCAGTATTTT.